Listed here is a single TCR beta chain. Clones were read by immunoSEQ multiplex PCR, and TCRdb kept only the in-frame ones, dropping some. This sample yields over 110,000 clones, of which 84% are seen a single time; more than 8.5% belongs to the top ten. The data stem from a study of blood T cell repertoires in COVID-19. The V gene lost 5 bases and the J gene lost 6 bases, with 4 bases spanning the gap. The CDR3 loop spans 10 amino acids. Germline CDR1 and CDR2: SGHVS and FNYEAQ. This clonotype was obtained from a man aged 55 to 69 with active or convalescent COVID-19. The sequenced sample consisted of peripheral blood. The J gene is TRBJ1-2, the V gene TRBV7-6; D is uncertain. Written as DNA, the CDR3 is TGTGCCAGCAGCCTTAATGGCTACACCTTC. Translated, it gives CASSLNGYTF.